A single sample gave rise to the 12 T cell receptor beta chains below, sequenced in a study of blood T cell repertoires in COVID-19 (TCRdb year 2020). Libraries came from the immunoSEQ multiplex PCR assay. TCRdb took this table from immuneACCESS and kept in-frame rearrangements with V and J called. Such tables lack part of the clones; where checked against another copy, unresolved V genes explain under half of the gap, and the rest is unexplained. The sample data list approximately 180,000 clones, and approximately 87% of these were observed just once. Around a sixth of the sample belongs to the ten largest clones. Specimen: peripheral blood. All receptors derive from a person between 65 and 80 years old with COVID-19, enrolled during active disease.

V usage is TRBV5-8 and J usage is TRBJ2-2; D call uncertain. Germline CDR1 and CDR2: SGHTS and YDEGEE. The germline V and J ends were trimmed by 1 base and 2 bases, with 6 bases remaining between them. CDR3 length: 14 amino acids. The chain's CDR3 is CASSLLVNTGELFF. DNA of the CDR3: TGTGCCAGCAGCTTGCTCGTAAACACCGGGGAGCTGTTTTTT.

The CDR3 DNA is TGTGCCAGCAGCTTGGGCTCCCGCTGGGGACAGGTGGATGAAAAACTGTTTTTT. This translates into CASSLGSRWGQVDEKLFF. This chain connects TRBV11-2 to TRBJ1-4, with 8 bases fitting TRBD1. This CDR3 is 18 amino acids long. Germline CDR1 and CDR2: SGHAT and FQNNGV. V lost 3 bases, J lost 6 bases, and 15 bases stayed unmatched.

The chain couples TRBV6-5 to TRBJ1-4; 7 bases match TRBD1. J lost 8 bases, V lost 8 bases, and 14 bases had no gene match. CDR3 length: 15 amino acids. Germline CDR1 is MNHEY and CDR2 is SVGAGI. The CDR3 DNA follows: TGTGCCAGCGGAAGCATGGACAGGTTGGGGGAAAAACTGTTTTTT. It specifies CASGSMDRLGEKLFF.

This clone was seen a single time. The chain employs TRBV3-1 (or the pseudogene TRBV3-2) and TRBJ2-7; D is possibly TRBD1 (5 bases). The CDR3 spans 14 residues. Germline CDR1 LGHDT, CDR2 YNNKEL (reference sequence). Between the trimmed V and J ends, which lost 0 bases and 5 bases, there was a span of 11 bases. CDR3 nucleotide sequence: TGTGCCAGCAGCCAAGATCTGGTCAGGGACGAGCAGTACTTC. Translated: CASSQDLVRDEQYF.

The rearrangement links TRBV6-2 or TRBV6-3 to TRBJ2-7; tentatively, D is TRBD2 (6 bases). Germline CDR1 and CDR2: MNHEY and SVGEGT. V shed 2 bases and J shed 6 bases, with 8 bases lying between them. The CDR3 has 12 residues. CDR3 residues: CASSYLAIEQYF. As DNA, the CDR3 is TGTGCCAGCAGTTACCTAGCGATCGAGCAGTACTTC.

The rearrangement joins TRBV19 to TRBJ1-5, with no clear D. V lost 1 base and J lost 6, with 4 bases in between. Germline CDR1 and CDR2: LNHDA and SQIVND (reference sequence). CDR3 length equals 12 residues. Here the CDR3 DNA reads TGTGCCAGTAGTATAGGAGCTCAGCCCCAGCATTTT. Its translation is CASSIGAQPQHF. Using reference TRBV19 and TRBJ1-5 for the parts outside the CDR3, the full variable domain is DGGITQSPKYLFRKEGQNVTLSCEQNLNHDAMYWYRQDPGQGLRLIYYSQIVNDFQKGDIAEGYSVSREKKESFPLTVTSAQKNPTAFYLCASSIGAQPQHFGDGTRLSIL.

This chain joins TRBV14 and TRBJ2-7; 9 bases align to TRBD1. Trimming at V came to 5 bases and at J to 5 bases, leaving 16 bases not matched to a gene. Germline CDR1 SGHDN, CDR2 FVKESK. The CDR3 extends over 17 amino acids. CDR3 in amino acids: CASSLAGTGLEVDEQYF. CDR3 bases: TGTGCCAGCAGCTTGGCCGGGACAGGGCTAGAGGTGGACGAGCAGTACTTC.

The DNA for the CDR3 is TGCAGCGTGAGGCGCGGGGGGCTCTACAATGAGCAGTTCTTC. Encoded protein: CSVRRGGLYNEQFF. The chain employs TRBV29-1 and TRBJ2-1, with 8 nucleotides matching TRBD2. CDR3 length: 14 amino acids. Germline values: CDR1 SQVTM, CDR2 ANQGSEA. After removal of 6 bases from V and 3 bases from J, the junction contained 7 bases not matched to a gene.

The V call is TRBV18, the J call TRBJ2-3, with D possibly TRBD1 on 5 matching bases. Per the germline V gene, CDR1 is KGHSH and CDR2 is LQKENI. There are 15 residues in the CDR3. Trimming pared 4 bases from V and 0 bases from J, leaving 11 bases between. CDR3 protein: CASSQQVTSTDTQYF. The DNA for the CDR3 is TGTGCCAGCTCACAACAGGTTACTAGCACAGATACGCAGTATTTT.

This chain links TRBV7-9 with TRBJ2-5; 7 bases fit TRBD1. CDR3 length: 15 amino acids. Per the germline V gene, CDR1 is SEHNR and CDR2 is FQNEAQ (reference sequence). Trimming removed 5 bases from V and 5 bases from J; junction bases left unmatched: 11. The CDR3 DNA is TGTGCCAGCAGCCATCGACAGGGCGTCCAGGAGACCCAGTACTTC. It codes for CASSHRQGVQETQYF.

The J gene is TRBJ2-5, the V gene TRBV4-1, with 7 bases matching TRBD1. Trimming at V came to 8 bases and at J to 4 bases, leaving 7 bases not matched to a gene. This CDR3 region has 13 residues. Looked up from germline, CDR1 is MGHRA and CDR2 is YSYEKL. This chain's CDR3 is CASQQGPGETQYF. The CDR3 region has the DNA TGCGCCAGCCAACAGGGGCCGGGAGAGACCCAGTACTTC.

The chain links TRBV6-5 to TRBJ2-3, with D tentatively TRBD1 (5 bases). The CDR3 has 15 amino acids. Germline assignment: CDR1 MNHEY and CDR2 SVGAGI. The V gene lost 4 bases and the J gene lost 6 bases, with 17 bases spanning the gap. CDR3 region: CASSLAGFVPDTQYF. In DNA, the CDR3 is TGTGCCAGCAGTTTGGCAGGGTTCGTTCCTGATACGCAGTATTTT.